This section outlines one T cell receptor (beta chain) sequence together with its context. Its antigen remains unidentified. Base qualities are not provided; no much larger clone lies one nucleotide away. As encoded in the germline V gene, CDR1 is MNHEY while CDR2 is SVGAGI. The CDR3 sequence holds 14 residues, the cysteine and phenylalanine included. CDR3 DNA is the only sequence kept; it has 42 bases, read in frame from the first base. V drops 4 bases and J drops 7 bases, leaving 17 bases in between. The data were taken from a study of cytomegalovirus exposure and HLA in healthy donors (dated by TCRdb to between 2016 and 2019). Turning to the overall study: In an earlier analysis of under 600 of the donors, less than 350 Gb of sequence data and 117 million unique TCR beta sequences from about 179 million T cells were reported. An early release that covered about 600 HLA-typed donors contained approximately 300 gigabases of sequencing data and approximately 85 million unique TCR sequences. Of the approximately 370 genotyped donors, less than 90% were placed in the genetic ancestry cluster associated with self-reported Caucasian donors. The study was designed to test whether signatures of past pathogen exposure could be identified by cataloging public T cell receptors. The study used immunosequencing to profile the T cell repertoires of some 600 subjects and linked those repertoires to cytomegalovirus serostatus. A separate validation cohort of about 110 different subjects was used in addition to the roughly 720-subject first cohort. The study combined high-throughput TCR immunosequencing, statistical association of individual TCRs with disease status, and machine learning to predict cytomegalovirus infection status. To study patterns of TCR occurrence, a later analysis re-analyzed previously published TCR beta repertoires from just over 650 donors and added high-resolution HLA genotyping. In the later analysis, no new phenotypic data were used to find candidate immune exposures; instead, reliance was placed on TCR beta sequences and their occurrence across donors. In an earlier analysis of a few hundred of the donors, high-throughput TCR beta sequencing was used to judge whether each TCR beta V gene segment behaved as functional or pseudogenic. Donor age, sex, ethnicity and CMV serostatus were compiled together with the repertoire data. In a later genetic analysis, genome-wide SNP genotypes for about 65% of the 666 donors were used, and that subset was treated as a discovery cohort. All discovery cohort repertoires had been generated using a single sequencing platform. HLA typing covered class I and class II loci at four-digit resolution. Typing coverage varied by locus: roughly 620-640 donors for A, B, C, DRB1 and DQB1; more than 500 for DQA1; approximately 610 for DPA1; 400 to 480 for DPB1. A few DR-DQ haplotypes were handled as single units for association and clustering because linkage in the cohort was strong. Among some 400 genotyped donors of the cohort, an average of approximately 240,000 unique TCR beta nucleotide sequences was sequenced per donor, of which 15% to 20% were non-productive. The study at large found these results: A group of highly shared sequence variants was considered likely to be a technical artifact of the sequencing pipeline. Roughly uniform sequencing depth across donors was assumed in presence/absence analyses, although this assumption may not hold. A further reported finding was that TCR beta sequences accurately predicted the HLA-A and HLA-B alleles for most subjects in the first cohort. A later analysis associated roughly 17,000 TCR beta sequences with specific HLA alleles at a false discovery rate of 0.05. While some public TCRs were present in many individuals, most TCR sequences turned up only very rarely across donors. Linkage disequilibrium might explain the correlated functional status among segregating V segments, but an unknown experimental factor could not be ruled out. Because HLA typing was missing for some donors at each locus, association tests included only the typed subset. According to a later analysis, TCR association rates differed among HLA loci, with DRB1 alleles showing the most associated TCRs and HLA-C alleles showing the fewest. An earlier analysis of several hundred of the donors showed that most TCR beta V segments appeared in productive rearrangements either about 87% or about 30% of the time, which broadly matched IMGT annotations. Immune exposure information for the cohort was limited to CMV serostatus. Assigning TCR associations to individual alleles was difficult when HLA alleles, especially DR and DQ, strongly co-occurred. According to a later analysis, parvovirus B19, influenza, CMV and Epstein-Barr virus appeared linked to several top co-occurrence clusters. Because the 87-base-pair reads could not distinguish some IMGT-functional V segments, including TRBV6-2 and TRBV6-3, those segments were excluded. Most CMV-associated TCR beta chains appeared to be HLA-restricted in a later analysis, and the HLA associations seemed to be driven largely by CMV exposure. In a later genetic analysis, fewer N-insertions in productive TCRs were reported among donors in an Asian-associated ancestry cluster than the 666-donor mean. Only TCR beta chains were sequenced in this cohort, and the absence of alpha or paired-chain data limited detectable features. V-gene and J-gene trimming of TCR beta chains was associated with a missense DCLRE1C variant in a later genetic analysis, and the association was replicated in an independent cohort. A later analysis found that HLA-associated TCR beta chains were more clonally expanded and had lower generation probabilities than equally common non-associated chains. The study listed 150 to 200 TCR beta chains as associated with cytomegalovirus. According to the authors, the approach could potentially be generalized to other disease states and immunological phenotypes. Because counts were too low, seventeen rarely observed V segments, including chromosome 9 orphons, were excluded from the earlier analysis of 587 of the donors. Cytomegalovirus status was reported to be diagnosed by the classifier with high specificity and sensitivity in both the original and validation cohorts. In vitro tests confirmed that a few of the cytomegalovirus-associated TCR beta chains recognize cytomegalovirus antigens.

The cohort comprised 710 or so healthy bone marrow donors. Cohort members were all nominally healthy when sampled, although unrecorded immune exposures were likely present. The donor tested CMV seropositive and was one of the 289 seropositive cohort members. A peripheral blood sample was collected from each donor, and TCR beta sequencing was performed on peripheral blood mononuclear cells. Genomic DNA was extracted from the blood cell samples with the Qiagen DNeasy Blood Extraction Kit. The receptor library was made with the immunoSEQ multiplex PCR assay. For the multiplex PCR, a mixture combining 60 forward primers for TCR Vbeta segments and 13 reverse primers for TCR Jbeta segments was used. The CDR3 region of rearranged TCR beta genes was amplified from genomic DNA by a multiplex PCR assay. The Illumina HiSeq System was used to sequence the amplified TCR beta libraries as 87-base-pair reads. As for the authors' bioinformatics: A later analysis counted 75 million to 100 million unique TCR beta chains across the 700 or so repertoires, and around 9.9 million of these chains were shared by at least two donors. A nearest-neighbor algorithm error-corrected the raw reads and collapsed the reads into unique sequences, merging closely related sequences to remove PCR and sequencing errors. CDR3 sequences were aligned to IMGT reference sequences to assign V, D and J gene segments. For a sequence to be retained, a match of at least six nucleotides was required to both a V gene segment and a J gene segment. Rearrangements were called productive when the CDR3 lacked stop codons and stayed in frame with V and J; all others were non-productive. Following IMGT convention, CDR3 was defined as the stretch from the second conserved V-encoded cysteine up to the conserved J-encoded phenylalanine. In an earlier analysis of around 640 of the donors, sequences lacking an unambiguous match to a single V gene segment were excluded. In an earlier analysis of 450 to 750 of the donors, a V segment was called functional when productive rearrangements were above 56.7%, and segregating when the standard deviation between donors exceeded 5%. A statistical classification framework was built for diagnosing cytomegalovirus status from the catalog of TCR beta chain sequences. V and J gene assignment, in a later analysis, came from comparing TCR nucleotide sequences with IMGT/GENE-DB human TR gene sequences. Using the TCRdist pipeline, a later analysis assigned CDR3 sequences along with most-parsimonious VDJ recombination scenarios. In a later analysis, each TCR beta chain was defined by its CDR3 amino acid sequence together with its V-gene family, and reads lacking a unique V-gene family were excluded. A later analysis removed 500 to 650 highly shared, low-generation-probability nucleotide sequences to deal with suspected cross-contamination and a sequencing artifact. For each public chain, a later analysis derived a clonal expansion index from normalized ranks of inferred template counts within each repertoire. A later analysis computed generation probabilities with a VDJ recombination model fitted to out-of-frame rearrangements, and checked the results against IGoR. In a later analysis, TCR-TCR, TCR-HLA and TCR-CMV co-occurrence was scored with hypergeometric tests, and a repertoire-size bias correction was applied to TCR pairs. In a later analysis, false discovery rates were estimated by permuting HLA or CMV assignments 20 times. In a later analysis, co-occurring TCRs were grouped with DBSCAN, and TCRdist sequence similarity was added when clustering was performed within HLA-allele-positive subsets. Repertoires with fewer than 30,000 or more than 120,000 public chains were left out of co-occurrence clustering, as were about five repertoires with anomalous nucleotide sharing. Imported from immuneACCESS, the table was reduced by TCRdb to in-frame sequences with V and J called. These copies leave out some clones; in studies compared against another copy, an unresolved V gene accounts for under half, and the cause of the remainder is not known. Clone size and the V and J calls come from that table; the DNA yielded D and trimming. This sample comprises 95,000 to 120,000 clones, over 70% of them detected only once. The ten largest clones capture around 4.2% of the sample.

This receptor was identified in a woman aged 40 to 55 in good health and CMV-seropositive. This sequence uses TRBV6-5 and TRBJ2-7; TRBD1 is a weak D gene call, 6 bases matching. Sequencing was carried out using PBMCs. The DNA sequence follows: TGTGCCAGCAGTTCCCGACAGGCAATGGGGGAGCAGTACTTC. This yields the protein CASSSRQAMGEQYF.